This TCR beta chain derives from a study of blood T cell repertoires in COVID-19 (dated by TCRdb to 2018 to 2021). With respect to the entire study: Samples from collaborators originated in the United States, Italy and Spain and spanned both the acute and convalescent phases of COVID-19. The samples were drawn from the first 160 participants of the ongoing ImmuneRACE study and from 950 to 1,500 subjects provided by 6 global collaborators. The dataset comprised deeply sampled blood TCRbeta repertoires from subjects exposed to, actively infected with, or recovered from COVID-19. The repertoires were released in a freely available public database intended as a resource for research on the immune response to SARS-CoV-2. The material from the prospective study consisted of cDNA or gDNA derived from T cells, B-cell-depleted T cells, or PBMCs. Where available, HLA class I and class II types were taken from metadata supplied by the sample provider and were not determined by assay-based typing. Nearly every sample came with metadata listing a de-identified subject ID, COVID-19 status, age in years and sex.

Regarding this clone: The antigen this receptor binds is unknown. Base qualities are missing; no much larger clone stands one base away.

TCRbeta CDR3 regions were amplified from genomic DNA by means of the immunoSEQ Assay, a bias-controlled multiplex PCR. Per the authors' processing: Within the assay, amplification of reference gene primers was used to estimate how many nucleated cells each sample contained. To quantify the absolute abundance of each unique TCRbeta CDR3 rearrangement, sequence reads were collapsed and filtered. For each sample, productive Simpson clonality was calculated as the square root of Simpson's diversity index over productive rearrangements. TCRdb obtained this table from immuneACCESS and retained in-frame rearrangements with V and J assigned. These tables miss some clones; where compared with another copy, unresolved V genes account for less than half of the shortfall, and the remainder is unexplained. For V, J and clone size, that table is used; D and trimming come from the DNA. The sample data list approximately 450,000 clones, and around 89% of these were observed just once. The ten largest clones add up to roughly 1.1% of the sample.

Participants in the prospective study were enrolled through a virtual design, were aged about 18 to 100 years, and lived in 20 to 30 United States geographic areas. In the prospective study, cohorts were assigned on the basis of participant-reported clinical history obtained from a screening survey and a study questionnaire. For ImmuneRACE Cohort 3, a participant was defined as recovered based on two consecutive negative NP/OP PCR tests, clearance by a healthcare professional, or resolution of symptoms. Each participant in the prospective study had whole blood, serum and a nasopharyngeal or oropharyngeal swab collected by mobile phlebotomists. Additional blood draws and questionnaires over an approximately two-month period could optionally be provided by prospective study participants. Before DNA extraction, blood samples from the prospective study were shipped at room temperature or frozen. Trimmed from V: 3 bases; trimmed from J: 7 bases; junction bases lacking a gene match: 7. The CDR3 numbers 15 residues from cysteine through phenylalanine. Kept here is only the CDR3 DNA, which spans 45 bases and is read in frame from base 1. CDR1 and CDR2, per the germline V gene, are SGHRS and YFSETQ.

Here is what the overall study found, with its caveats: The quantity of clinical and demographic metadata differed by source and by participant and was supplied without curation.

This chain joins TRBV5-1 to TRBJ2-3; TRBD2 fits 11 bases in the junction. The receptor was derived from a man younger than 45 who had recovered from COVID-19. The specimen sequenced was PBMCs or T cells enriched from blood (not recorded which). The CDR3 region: CASSSLAGGPYTQYF. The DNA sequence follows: TGCGCCAGCAGCTCATTAGCGGGAGGGCCATATACGCAGTATTTT.